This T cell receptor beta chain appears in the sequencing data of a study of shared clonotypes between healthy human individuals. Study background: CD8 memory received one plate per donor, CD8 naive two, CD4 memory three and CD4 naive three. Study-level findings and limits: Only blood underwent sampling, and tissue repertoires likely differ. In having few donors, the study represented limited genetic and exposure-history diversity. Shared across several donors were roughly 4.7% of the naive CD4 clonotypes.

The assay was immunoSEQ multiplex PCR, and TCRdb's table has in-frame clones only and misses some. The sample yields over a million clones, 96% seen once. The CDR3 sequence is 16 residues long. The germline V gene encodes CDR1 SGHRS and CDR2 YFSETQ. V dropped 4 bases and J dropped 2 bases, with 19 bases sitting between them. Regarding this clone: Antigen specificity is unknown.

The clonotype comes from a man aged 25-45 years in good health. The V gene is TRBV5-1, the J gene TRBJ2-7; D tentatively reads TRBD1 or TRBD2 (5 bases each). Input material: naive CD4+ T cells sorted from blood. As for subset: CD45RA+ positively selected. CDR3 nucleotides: TGCGCCAGCAGCGTGGAGGTTATTGGGACCCCCTACGAGCAGTACTTC. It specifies CASSVEVIGTPYEQYF.